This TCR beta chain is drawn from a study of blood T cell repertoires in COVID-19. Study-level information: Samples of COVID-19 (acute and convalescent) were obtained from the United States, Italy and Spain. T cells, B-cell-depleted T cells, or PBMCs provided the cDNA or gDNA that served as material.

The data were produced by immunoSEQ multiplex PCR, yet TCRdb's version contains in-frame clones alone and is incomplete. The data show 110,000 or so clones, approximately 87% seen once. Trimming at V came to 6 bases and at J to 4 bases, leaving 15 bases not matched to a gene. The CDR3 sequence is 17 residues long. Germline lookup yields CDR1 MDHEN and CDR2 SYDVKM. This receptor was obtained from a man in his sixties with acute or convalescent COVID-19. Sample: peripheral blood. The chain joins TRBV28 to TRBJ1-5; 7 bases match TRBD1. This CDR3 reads CASSLIPGTDDNQPQHF. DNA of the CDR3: TGTGCCAGCAGCCTTATCCCCGGGACAGACGATAATCAGCCCCAGCATTTT. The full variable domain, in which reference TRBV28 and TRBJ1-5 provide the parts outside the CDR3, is DVKVTQSSRYLVKRTGEKVFLECVQDMDHENMFWYRQDPGLGLRLIYFSYDVKMKEKGDIPEGYSVSREKKERFSLILESASTNQTSMYLCASSLIPGTDDNQPQHFGDGTRLSIL.